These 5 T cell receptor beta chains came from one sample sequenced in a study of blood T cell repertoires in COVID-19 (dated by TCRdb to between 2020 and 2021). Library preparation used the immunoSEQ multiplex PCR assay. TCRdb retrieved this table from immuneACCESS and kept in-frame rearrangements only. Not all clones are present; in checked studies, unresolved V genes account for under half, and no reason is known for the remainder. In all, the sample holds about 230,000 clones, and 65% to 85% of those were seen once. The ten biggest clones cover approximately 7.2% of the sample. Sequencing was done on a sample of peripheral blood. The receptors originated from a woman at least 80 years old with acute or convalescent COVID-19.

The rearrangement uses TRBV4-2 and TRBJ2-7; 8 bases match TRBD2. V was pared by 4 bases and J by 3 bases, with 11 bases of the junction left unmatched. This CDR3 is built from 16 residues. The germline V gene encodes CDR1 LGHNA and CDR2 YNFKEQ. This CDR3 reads CASSRTSAGVFYEQYF. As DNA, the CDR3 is TGTGCCAGCAGCCGGACCTCAGCGGGAGTGTTCTACGAGCAGTACTTC.

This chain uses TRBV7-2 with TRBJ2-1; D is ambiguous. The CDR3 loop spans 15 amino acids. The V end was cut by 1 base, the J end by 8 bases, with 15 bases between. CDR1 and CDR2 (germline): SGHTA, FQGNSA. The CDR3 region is CASSLGTPSVYEQFF. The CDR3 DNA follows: TGTGCCAGCAGCTTAGGTACTCCCTCGGTCTATGAGCAGTTCTTC.

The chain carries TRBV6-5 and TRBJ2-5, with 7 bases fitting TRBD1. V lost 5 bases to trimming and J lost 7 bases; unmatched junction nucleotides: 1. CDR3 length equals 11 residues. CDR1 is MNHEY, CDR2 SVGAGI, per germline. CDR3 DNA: TGTGCCAGCAGTAGACAGGGGACCCAGTACTTC. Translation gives CASSRQGTQYF.

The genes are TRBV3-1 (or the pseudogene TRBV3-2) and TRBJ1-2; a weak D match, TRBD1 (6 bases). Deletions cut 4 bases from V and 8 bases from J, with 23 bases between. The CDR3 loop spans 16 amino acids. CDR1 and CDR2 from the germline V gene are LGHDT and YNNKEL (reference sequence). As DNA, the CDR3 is TGTGCCAGCAGCCCCAGACCGGACAGTCCTTTGGAGGGCTACACCTTC. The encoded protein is CASSPRPDSPLEGYTF.

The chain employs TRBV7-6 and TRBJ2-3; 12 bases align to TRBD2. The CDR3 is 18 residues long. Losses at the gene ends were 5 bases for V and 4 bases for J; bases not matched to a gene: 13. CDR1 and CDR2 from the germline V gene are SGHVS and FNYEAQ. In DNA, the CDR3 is TGTGCCAGCAGCCCCGACCTTGTGACTAGCGGGAGCTCAGATACGCAGTATTTT. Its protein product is CASSPDLVTSGSSDTQYF.